Presented here are 2 T cell receptor beta chains from one specimen sequenced in a study of blood T cell repertoires in COVID-19. TCRdb's copy holds only in-frame clones and misses some; the assay was immunoSEQ multiplex PCR. This sample has under 250,000 clones, with about 85% found just once. Sequencing was carried out using peripheral blood. The receptors shown here come from a young man with active or convalescent COVID-19.

The V call is TRBV4-3, the J call TRBJ2-3, with 8 bases aligning to TRBD2. The V and J ends lost 1 base and 3 bases, in that order; junction bases with no gene match: 0. The V gene's germline CDR1 is LGHNA and CDR2 YSLEER. The CDR3 runs 14 residues. CDR3 sequence reads: CASSQASGTDTQYF. The DNA for the CDR3 is TGCGCCAGCAGCCAAGCTAGCGGGACAGATACGCAGTATTTT.

J is TRBJ1-2 and V is TRBV5-1; D is possibly TRBD1 (6 bases). The CDR3 consists of 16 residues. Per germline, CDR1 SGHRS and CDR2 YFSETQ. Deletions cut 3 bases from V and 4 bases from J, with 19 bases between. The CDR3 sequence is CASSSKGDQIPYGYTF. For the CDR3, the DNA is TGCGCCAGCAGCTCAAAGGGGGACCAGATTCCCTATGGCTACACCTTC.